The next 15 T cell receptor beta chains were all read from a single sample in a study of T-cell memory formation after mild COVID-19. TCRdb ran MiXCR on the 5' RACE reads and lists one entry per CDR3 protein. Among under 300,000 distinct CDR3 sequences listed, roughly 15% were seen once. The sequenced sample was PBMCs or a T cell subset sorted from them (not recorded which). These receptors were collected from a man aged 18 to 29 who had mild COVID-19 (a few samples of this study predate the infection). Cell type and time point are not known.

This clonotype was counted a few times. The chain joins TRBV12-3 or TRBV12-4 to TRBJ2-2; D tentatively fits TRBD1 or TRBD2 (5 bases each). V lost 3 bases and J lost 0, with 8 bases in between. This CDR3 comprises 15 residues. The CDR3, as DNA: TGTGCCAGCAGTTTCGGGGCTTCGAACACCGGGGAGCTGTTTTTT. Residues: CASSFGASNTGELFF.

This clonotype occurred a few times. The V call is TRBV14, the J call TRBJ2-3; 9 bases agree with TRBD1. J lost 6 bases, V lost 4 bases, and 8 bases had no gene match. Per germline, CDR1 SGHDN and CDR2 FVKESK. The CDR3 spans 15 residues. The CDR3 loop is CASSRRTGVVDTQYF. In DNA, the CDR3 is TGTGCCAGCAGCCGCCGGACAGGGGTTGTGGATACGCAGTATTTT.

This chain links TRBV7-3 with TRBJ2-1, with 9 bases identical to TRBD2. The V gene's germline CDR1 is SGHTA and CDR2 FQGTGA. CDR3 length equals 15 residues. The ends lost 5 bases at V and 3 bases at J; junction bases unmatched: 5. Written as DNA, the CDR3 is TGTGCCAGCAGCCGTAGCGGGGGCCACTACAATGAGCAGTTCTTC. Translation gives CASSRSGGHYNEQFF.

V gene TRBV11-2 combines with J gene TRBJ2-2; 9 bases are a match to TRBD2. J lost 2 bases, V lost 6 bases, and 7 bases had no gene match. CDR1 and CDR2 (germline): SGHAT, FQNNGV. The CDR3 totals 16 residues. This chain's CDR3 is CASRPVRGGNTGELFF. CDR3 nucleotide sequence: TGTGCCAGCAGGCCTGTGCGGGGGGGCAACACCGGGGAGCTGTTTTTT.

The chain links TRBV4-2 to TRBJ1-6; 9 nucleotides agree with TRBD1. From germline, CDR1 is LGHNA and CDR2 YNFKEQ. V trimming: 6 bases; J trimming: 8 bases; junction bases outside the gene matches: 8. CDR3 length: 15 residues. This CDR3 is CASRPPGQGHSPLHF. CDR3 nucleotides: TGTGCCAGCAGGCCTCCGGGACAGGGTCATTCACCCCTCCACTTT.

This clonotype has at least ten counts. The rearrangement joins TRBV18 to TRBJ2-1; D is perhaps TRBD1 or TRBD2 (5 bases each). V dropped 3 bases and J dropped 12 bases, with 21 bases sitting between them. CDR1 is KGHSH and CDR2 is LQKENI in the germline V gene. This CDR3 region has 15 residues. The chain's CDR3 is CASSPGPDGAIAQFF. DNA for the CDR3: TGTGCCAGCTCACCGGGTCCCGACGGGGCAATCGCGCAGTTCTTC.

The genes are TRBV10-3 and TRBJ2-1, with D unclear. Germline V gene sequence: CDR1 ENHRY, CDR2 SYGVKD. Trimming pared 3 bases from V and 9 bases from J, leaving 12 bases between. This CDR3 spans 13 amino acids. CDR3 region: CAISDYPEAEQFF. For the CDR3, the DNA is TGTGCCATCAGTGATTATCCCGAGGCTGAGCAGTTCTTC.

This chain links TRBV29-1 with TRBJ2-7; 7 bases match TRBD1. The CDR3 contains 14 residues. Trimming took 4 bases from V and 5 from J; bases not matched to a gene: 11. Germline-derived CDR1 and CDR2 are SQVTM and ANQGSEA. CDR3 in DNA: TGCAGCGTTGGGTACAGGGGCATAGTGGACGAGCAGTACTTC. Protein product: CSVGYRGIVDEQYF.

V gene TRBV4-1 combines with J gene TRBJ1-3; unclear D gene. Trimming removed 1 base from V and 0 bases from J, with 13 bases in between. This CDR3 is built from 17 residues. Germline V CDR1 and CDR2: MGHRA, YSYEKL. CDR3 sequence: CASSQVGARRSGNTIYF. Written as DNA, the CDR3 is TGCGCCAGCAGCCAAGTGGGAGCCAGGCGCTCTGGAAACACCATATATTTT.

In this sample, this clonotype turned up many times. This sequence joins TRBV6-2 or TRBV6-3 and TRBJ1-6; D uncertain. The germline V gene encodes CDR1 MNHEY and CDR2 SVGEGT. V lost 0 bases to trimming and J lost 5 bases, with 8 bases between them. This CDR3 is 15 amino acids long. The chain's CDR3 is CASSYSKSNNSPLHF. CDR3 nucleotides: TGTGCCAGCAGTTACTCGAAGTCTAATAATTCACCCCTCCACTTT.

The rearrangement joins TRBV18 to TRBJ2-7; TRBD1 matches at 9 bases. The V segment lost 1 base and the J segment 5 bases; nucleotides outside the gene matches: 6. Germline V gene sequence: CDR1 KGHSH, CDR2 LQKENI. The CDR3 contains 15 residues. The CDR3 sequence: CASSPRTGGENEQYF. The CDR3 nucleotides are TGTGCCAGCTCACCACGCACAGGGGGCGAAAACGAGCAGTACTTC.

CDR3 nucleotide sequence: TGTGCCAGCAGCCAGACGGGACAGGGAAACATGGGGCAGTATTTT. Protein: CASSQTGQGNMGQYF. The chain uses TRBV16 and TRBJ2-3; 9 bases fit TRBD1. Trimming at V came to 3 bases and at J to 11 bases, leaving 12 bases not matched to a gene. The CDR3 runs to 15 residues. The germline V gene has CDR1 KGHSY and CDR2 FQNENV.

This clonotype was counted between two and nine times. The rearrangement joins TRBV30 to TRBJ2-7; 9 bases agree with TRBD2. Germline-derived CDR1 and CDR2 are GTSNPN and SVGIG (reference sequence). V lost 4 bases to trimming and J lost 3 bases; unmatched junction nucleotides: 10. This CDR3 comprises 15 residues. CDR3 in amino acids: CAWKSSGTSSYEQYF. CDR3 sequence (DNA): TGTGCCTGGAAATCTAGCGGGACTAGCAGCTACGAGCAGTACTTC.

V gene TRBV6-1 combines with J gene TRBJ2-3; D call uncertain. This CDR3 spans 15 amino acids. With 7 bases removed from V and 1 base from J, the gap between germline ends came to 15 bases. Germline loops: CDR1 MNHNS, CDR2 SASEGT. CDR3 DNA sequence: TGTGCCAGCAACCGAAGGCTTCTCGGCACAGATACGCAGTATTTT. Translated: CASNRRLLGTDTQYF.

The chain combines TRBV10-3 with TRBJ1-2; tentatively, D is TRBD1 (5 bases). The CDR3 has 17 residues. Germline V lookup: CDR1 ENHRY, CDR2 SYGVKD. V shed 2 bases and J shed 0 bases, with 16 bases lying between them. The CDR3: CAISETQGPEANYGYTF. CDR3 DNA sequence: TGTGCCATCAGTGAGACCCAGGGTCCCGAAGCTAACTATGGCTACACCTTC.